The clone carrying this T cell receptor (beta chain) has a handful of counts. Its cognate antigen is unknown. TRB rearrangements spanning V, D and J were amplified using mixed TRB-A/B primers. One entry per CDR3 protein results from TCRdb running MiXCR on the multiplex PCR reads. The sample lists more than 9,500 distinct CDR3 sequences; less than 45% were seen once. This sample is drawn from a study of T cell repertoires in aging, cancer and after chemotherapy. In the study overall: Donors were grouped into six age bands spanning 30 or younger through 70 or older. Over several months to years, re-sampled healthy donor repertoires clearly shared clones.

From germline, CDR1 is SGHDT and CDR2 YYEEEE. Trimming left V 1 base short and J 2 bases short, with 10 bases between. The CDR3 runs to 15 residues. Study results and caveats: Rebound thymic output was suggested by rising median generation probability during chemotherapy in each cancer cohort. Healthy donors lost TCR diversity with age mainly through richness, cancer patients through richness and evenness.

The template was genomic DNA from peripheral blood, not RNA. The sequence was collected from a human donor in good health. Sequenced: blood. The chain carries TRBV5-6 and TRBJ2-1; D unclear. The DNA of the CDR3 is TGTGCCAGCAGCTTGTCCACCCAGGCCTACAATGAGCAGTTCTTC. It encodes CASSLSTQAYNEQFF.